A single sample is the source of the 8 T cell receptor beta chains below, sequenced in a study of PD-1 blockade in classical Hodgkin lymphoma. Generated by immunoSEQ multiplex PCR, the TCRdb table keeps only in-frame clones and is missing some. The profile covers 20,000 or so clones, with 88% appearing a single time and over 20% taken by the ten largest. Time point specified: cycle 4 day 1 (C4D1), after less than 7 weeks of nivolumab. Patients all relapsed after autologous stem cell transplantation, and there was variation in brentuximab vedotin exposure. Sequenced material: peripheral blood mononuclear cells (PBMCs), taken before the fourth cycle of nivolumab. These receptors came from a human donor with classical Hodgkin lymphoma.

The J gene is TRBJ2-2, the V gene TRBV10-3; D uncertain. V lost 4 bases to trimming and J lost 1 base, with 4 bases between them. The germline CDR1 and CDR2 sequences are ENHRY and SYGVKD. This CDR3 is 13 amino acids long. CDR3 protein: CAISGRNTGELFF. DNA of the CDR3: TGTGCCATCAGTGGGCGGAACACCGGGGAGCTGTTTTTT.

The V gene is TRBV18, the J gene TRBJ2-3; D remains ambiguous. The germline gives CDR1 KGHSH, CDR2 LQKENI. The CDR3 length is 13 residues. The V end was cut by 6 bases, the J end by 0 bases, with 7 bases between. DNA of the CDR3: TGTGCCAGCTCGCTGAGGAGCACAGATACGCAGTATTTT. Its translation is CASSLRSTDTQYF.

This rearrangement joins TRBV7-2 to TRBJ1-2, with unresolved D. The germline gives CDR1 SGHTA, CDR2 FQGNSA. V shed 3 bases and J shed 8 bases, with 10 bases lying between them. The CDR3 runs to 12 residues. The CDR3 bases are TGTGCCAGCAGCTTTTTGGGTAGGGGCTACACCTTC. The encoded protein is CASSFLGRGYTF. The whole variable domain, filled in from reference TRBV7-2 and TRBJ1-2, reads GAGVSQSPSNKVTEKGKDVELRCDPISGHTALYWYRQSLGQGLEFLIYFQGNSAPDKSGLPSDRFSAERTGGSVSTLTIQRTQQEDSAVYLCASSFLGRGYTFGSGTRLTVV.

The rearrangement joins TRBV15 to TRBJ2-1, with a possible D match to TRBD2 (5 bases). Germline V CDR1 and CDR2: LNHNV, YYDKDF (reference sequence). Trimming shortened V by 0 bases and J by 7 bases, and 10 bases separated the two germline ends. The CDR3 covers 14 residues. The CDR3 DNA follows: TGTGCCACCAGCAGAGATCAGAGGAGGAATGAGCAGTTCTTC. The encoded protein is CATSRDQRRNEQFF.

This clone has a handful of counts. The V call is TRBV11-2, the J call TRBJ2-3, with TRBD2 identical over 8 bases. Trimming at V came to 3 bases and at J to 2 bases, leaving 10 bases not matched to a gene. The CDR3 extends over 17 amino acids. From germline, CDR1 is SGHAT and CDR2 FQNNGV. CDR3 sequence: CASSFRPGGLHTDTQYF. As DNA, the CDR3 is TGTGCCAGCAGCTTTCGACCGGGAGGGCTCCACACAGATACGCAGTATTTT. Full variable domain (missing parts from reference TRBV11-2 and TRBJ2-3): EAGVAQSPRYKIIEKRQSVAFWCNPISGHATLYWYQQILGQGPKLLIQFQNNGVVDDSQLPKDRFSAERLKGVDSTLKIQPAKLEDSAVYLCASSFRPGGLHTDTQYFGPGTRLTVL.

The genes are TRBV10-1 and TRBJ2-1; the D gene is possibly TRBD1 (5 bases). The CDR3 spans 14 residues. The V and J ends lost 0 bases and 3 bases respectively, with 6 bases between them. The germline gives CDR1 WNHNN, CDR2 SYGVQD (reference sequence). As DNA, the CDR3 is TGCGCCAGCAGTGAGTCCAGGGACTACAATGAGCAGTTCTTC. Protein sequence: CASSESRDYNEQFF.

The rearrangement joins TRBV7-2 to TRBJ2-5; D not resolved. Germline assignment: CDR1 SGHTA and CDR2 FQGNSA. The CDR3 is made up of 14 amino acids. Trimming removed 4 bases from V and 2 bases from J, with 11 bases in between. CDR3 coding DNA: TGTGCCAGCAGCTCCGGACCGGTACAAGAGACCCAGTACTTC. Translated: CASSSGPVQETQYF. The complete variable domain, with remaining parts taken from reference TRBV7-2 and TRBJ2-5, reads GAGVSQSPSNKVTEKGKDVELRCDPISGHTALYWYRQSLGQGLEFLIYFQGNSAPDKSGLPSDRFSAERTGGSVSTLTIQRTQQEDSAVYLCASSSGPVQETQYFGPGTRLLVL.

CDR3 amino acids: CAWSDLGAPGEKLFF. The CDR3, as DNA: TGTGCCTGGAGTGACCTAGGGGCACCCGGGGAAAAACTGTTTTTT. The genes are TRBV30 and TRBJ1-4, with D possibly TRBD1 on 5 matching bases. Trimming cost V 1 base and J 8 bases, with 17 bases left between them. The germline V gene has CDR1 GTSNPN and CDR2 SVGIG (reference sequence). This CDR3 is 15 amino acids long.